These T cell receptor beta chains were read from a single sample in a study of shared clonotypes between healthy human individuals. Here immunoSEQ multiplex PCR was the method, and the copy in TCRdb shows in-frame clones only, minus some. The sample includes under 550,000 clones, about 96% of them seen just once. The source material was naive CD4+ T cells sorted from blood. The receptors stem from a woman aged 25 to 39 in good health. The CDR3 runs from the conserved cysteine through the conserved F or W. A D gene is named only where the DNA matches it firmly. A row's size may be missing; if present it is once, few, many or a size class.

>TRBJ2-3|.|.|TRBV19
TGTGCCAGTAGTATAGTCGGAGCGGGTTCCACAGATACGCAGTATTTT
CASSIVGAGSTDTQYF
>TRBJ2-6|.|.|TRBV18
TGTGCCAGCTCACCCCTCGAGGGGCCCCTCTCTGGGGCCAACGTCCTGACTTTC
CASSPLEGPLSGANVLTF
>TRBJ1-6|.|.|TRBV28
TGTGCCAGCAGTTTTTCCCCAAGGGCCGTTGAGCCCCTCCACTTT
CASSFSPRAVEPLHF
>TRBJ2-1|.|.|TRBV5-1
TGCGCCAGCAGCTTTCGTACTGACATACAAGGTGAGCAGTTCTTC
CASSFRTDIQGEQFF
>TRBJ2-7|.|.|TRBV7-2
TGTGCCAGCAGCTTAGGTGGCGACACCTACGAGCAGTACTTC
CASSLGGDTYEQYF
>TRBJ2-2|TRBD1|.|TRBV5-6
TGTGCCAGCAGCCCCCGACAGGGCGCCGGGGAGCTGTTTTTT
CASSPRQGAGELFF
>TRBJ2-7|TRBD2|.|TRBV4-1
TGCGCCAGCAGCCAAGTGGAGAGACTAGCGGCCTACGAGCAGTACTTC
CASSQVERLAAYEQYF
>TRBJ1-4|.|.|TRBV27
TGTGCCAGCAGTTCACCCCCAGCATTAAAACTGTTTTTT
CASSSPPALKLFF
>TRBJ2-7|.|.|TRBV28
TGTGCCAGCAGGGGGACGGGGTCCTACGAGCAGTACTTC
CASRGTGSYEQYF
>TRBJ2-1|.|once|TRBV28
TGTGCCAGCAGTTCATTTCTATGGGACAATGAGCAGTTCTTC
CASSSFLWDNEQFF
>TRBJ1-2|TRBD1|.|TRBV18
TGTGCCAGCTCACCCATAAAACAGGGGGCAGTGGATGGCTACACCTTC
CASSPIKQGAVDGYTF
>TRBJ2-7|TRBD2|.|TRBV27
TGTGCCAGCAGTTTAAGTCCAGGACTAGAGAGGTACGAGCAGTACTTC
CASSLSPGLERYEQYF
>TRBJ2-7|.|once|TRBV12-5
TGTGCTAGTGGTTTACCCCCGCGGGGCGAAATCTACGAGCAGTACTTC
CASGLPPRGEIYEQYF
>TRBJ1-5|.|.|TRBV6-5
TGTGCCAGCAGTTACTACGGACAGCCCCAGCATTTT
CASSYYGQPQHF
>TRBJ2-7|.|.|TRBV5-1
TGCGCCAGCAGCTTGGAAAGCGAAATTCCTACGAGGGAGCAGTACTTC
CASSLESEIPTREQYF
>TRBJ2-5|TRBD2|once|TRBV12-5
TGTGCTAGTGGTTTGAGGGGACTAGCGGGGTACCAAGAGACCCAGTACTTC
CASGLRGLAGYQETQYF
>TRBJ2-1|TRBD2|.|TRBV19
TGTGCCAGTGTAACGGGCCTAGCGGGAGTATCTGAGCAGTTCTTC
CASVTGLAGVSEQFF
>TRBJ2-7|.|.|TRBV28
TGTGCCAGCAGTTTTGGCCTACCCTACGAGCAGTACTTC
CASSFGLPYEQYF
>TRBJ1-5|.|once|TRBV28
TGTGCCAGCAGTTTGGCCGATCAGCCCCAGCATTTT
CASSLADQPQHF
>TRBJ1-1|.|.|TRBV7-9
TGTGCCAGCAGCTTAGCAGGGGGTGATGAAGCTTTCTTT
CASSLAGGDEAFF
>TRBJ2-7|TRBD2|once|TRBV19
TGTGCCAGTAGAGGACTAGCGGGAGTCCACGAGCAGTACTTC
CASRGLAGVHEQYF
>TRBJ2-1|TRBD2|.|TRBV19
TGTGCCAGTAGTCTCCGGACTAGCGGGAGCAATGAGCAGTTCTTC
CASSLRTSGSNEQFF
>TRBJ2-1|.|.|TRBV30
TGTGCCCGCCAAGGGCAGGATGAGCAGTTCTTC
CARQGQDEQFF
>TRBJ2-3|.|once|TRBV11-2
TGTGCCAGCAGCTCCCGGACTGGCACAGATACGCAGTATTTT
CASSSRTGTDTQYF
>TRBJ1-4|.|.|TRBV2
TGTGCCAGCAAGGGCGATAATGAAAAACTGTTTTTT
CASKGDNEKLFF
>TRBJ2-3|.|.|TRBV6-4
TGTGCCAGCAGTGACTCGTTGGCTAGCACAGATACGCAGTATTTT
CASSDSLASTDTQYF
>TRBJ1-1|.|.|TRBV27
TGTGCCAGCACCCGAGGGGGTGAAGCTTTCTTT
CASTRGGEAFF
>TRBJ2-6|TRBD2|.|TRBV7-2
TGTGCCAGCAGCCATTCTCTTGGGCGGGAGACTTATGGGGCCAACGTCCTGACTTTC
CASSHSLGRETYGANVLTF
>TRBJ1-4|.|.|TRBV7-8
TGTGCCAGCAGCTGGGGACCAAGTGGGGAAAAACTGTTTTTT
CASSWGPSGEKLFF
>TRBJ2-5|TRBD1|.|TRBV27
TGTGCCAGCAGTTTCACCGGGACAGGGGTGGAGACCCAGTACTTC
CASSFTGTGVETQYF
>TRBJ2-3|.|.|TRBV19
TGTGCCAGTAGTATAGGGGGTACGGATACGCAGTATTTT
CASSIGGTDTQYF
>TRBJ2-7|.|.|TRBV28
TGTGCCAGCAGTTTGAACTTACCATTC
CASSLNLPF
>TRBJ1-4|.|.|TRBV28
TGTGCCAGCAAGTCGACTTCATCTAATGAAAAACTGTTTTTT
CASKSTSSNEKLFF
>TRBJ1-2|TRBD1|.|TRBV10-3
TGTGCCATCAGTGAAAGCATTTCGCTTCAGGGGGCTCGGGATGGCTACACCTTC
CAISESISLQGARDGYTF
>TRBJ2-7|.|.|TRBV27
TGTGCCAGCAGTCCCCACGAGCAGTACTTC
CASSPHEQYF
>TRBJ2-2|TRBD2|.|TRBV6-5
TGTGCCAGCGGTCGGCGGGAGGAGAATACCGGGGAGCTGTTTTTT
CASGRREENTGELFF
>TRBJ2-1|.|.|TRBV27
TGTGCCAGCAAGAGCGGGCGATTATACAATGAGCAGTTCTTC
CASKSGRLYNEQFF
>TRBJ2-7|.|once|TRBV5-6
TGTGCCAGCAGCTTGTTTGGTAAAACAGCCTACAACTACGAGCAGTACTTC
CASSLFGKTAYNYEQYF
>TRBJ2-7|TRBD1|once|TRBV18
TGTGCCAGCTCCCCGGGACAGGGCTTTTCCTACGAGCAGTACTTC
CASSPGQGFSYEQYF
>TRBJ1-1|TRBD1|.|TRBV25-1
TGTGCCAGCAGTGGCGGGACAGGAACACTGAACACTGAAGCTTTCTTT
CASSGGTGTLNTEAFF
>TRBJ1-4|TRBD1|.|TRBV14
TGTGCCAGCAGCCAAGATCAGGCGGGACAGGGTCGTGAAAAACTGTTTTTT
CASSQDQAGQGREKLFF
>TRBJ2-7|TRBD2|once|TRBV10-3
TGTGCCATCAGATTAGCGGGAGACCACGAGCAGTACTTC
CAIRLAGDHEQYF
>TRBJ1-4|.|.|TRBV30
TGTGCCTGGAGTATTGGAGGGGAAAAACTGTTTTTT
CAWSIGGEKLFF
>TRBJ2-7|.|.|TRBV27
TGTGCCAGCAGCTACATCGCTCACTCCCGGCCATACGAGCAGTACTTC
CASSYIAHSRPYEQYF
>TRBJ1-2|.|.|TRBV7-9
TGTGCCAGCAGCTCGAGGACGGTGACTAACTATGGCTACACCTTC
CASSSRTVTNYGYTF